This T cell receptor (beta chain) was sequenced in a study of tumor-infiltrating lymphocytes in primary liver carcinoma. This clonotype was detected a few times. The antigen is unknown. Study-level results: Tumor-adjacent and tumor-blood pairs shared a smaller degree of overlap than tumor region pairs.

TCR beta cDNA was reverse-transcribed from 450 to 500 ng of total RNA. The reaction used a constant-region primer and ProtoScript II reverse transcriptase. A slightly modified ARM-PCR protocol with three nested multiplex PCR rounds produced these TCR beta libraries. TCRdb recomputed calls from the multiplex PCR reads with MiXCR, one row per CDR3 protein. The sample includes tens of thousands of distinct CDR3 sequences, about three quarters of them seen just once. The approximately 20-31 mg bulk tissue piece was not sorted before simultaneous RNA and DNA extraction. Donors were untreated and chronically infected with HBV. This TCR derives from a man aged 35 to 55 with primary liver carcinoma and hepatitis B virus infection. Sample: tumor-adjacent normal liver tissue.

CDR3 amino acids: CASSLSRGEETQYF. The CDR3 nucleotides read TGTGCCAGCAGCTTATCCAGGGGAGAAGAGACCCAGTACTTC. The chain carries TRBV7-9 and TRBJ2-5; a possible D gene is TRBD1 (6 bases). The germline gives CDR1 SEHNR, CDR2 FQNEAQ (reference sequence). This CDR3 has 14 amino acids. The V end was cut by 2 bases, the J end by 3 bases, with 10 bases between.